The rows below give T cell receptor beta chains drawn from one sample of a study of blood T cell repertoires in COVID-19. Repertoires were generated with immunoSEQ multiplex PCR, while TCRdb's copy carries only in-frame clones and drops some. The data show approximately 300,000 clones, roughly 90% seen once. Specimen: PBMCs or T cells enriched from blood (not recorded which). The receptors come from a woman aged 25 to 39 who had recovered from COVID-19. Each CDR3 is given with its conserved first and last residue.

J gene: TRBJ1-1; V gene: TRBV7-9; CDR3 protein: CASSRQGRANTEAFF
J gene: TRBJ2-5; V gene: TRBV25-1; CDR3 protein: CASSVDYKETQYF
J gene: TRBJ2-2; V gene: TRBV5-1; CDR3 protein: CASSLWQAGMAGELFF
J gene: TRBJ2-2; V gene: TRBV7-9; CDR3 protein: CASSLRRGNTGELFF
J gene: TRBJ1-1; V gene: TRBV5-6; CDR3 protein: CASSWTGLNTEAFF
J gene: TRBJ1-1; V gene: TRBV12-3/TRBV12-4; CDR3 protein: CASSLVQGSEAFF
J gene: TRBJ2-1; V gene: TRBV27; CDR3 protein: CASSLLGTLKPYNEQFF
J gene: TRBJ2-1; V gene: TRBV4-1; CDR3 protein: CASSQDGLSYNEQFF
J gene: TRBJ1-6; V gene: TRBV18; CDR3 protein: CASSSLREGESPLHF
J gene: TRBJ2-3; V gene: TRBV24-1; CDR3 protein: CATRLAGGDTQYF
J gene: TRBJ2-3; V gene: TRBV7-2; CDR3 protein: CASRPDEGTDTQYF
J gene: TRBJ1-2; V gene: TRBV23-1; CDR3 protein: CASRGTGLRYGYTF
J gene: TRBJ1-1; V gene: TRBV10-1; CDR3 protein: CARTPPGGLYTEAFF
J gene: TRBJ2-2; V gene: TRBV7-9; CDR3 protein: CASRPGLADGELFF
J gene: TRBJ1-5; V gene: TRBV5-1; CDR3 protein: CASRKEVDRNQPQHF
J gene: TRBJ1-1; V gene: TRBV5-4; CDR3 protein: CASSPNRNTEAFF
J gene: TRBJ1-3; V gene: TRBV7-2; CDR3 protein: CASSLDRTTSGNTIYF
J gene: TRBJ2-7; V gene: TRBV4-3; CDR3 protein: CASSQAAIAGYEQYF
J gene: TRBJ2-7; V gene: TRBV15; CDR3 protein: CATSGQGAPYEQYF
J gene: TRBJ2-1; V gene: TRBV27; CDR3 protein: CASSLGTSGGLHEQFF
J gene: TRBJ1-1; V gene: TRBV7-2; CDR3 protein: CASSLQGHTEAFF
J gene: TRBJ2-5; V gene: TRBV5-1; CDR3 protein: CASSRTSGPPEGQYF
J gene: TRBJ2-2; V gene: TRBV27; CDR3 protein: CASSLSNLAGGPRSGELFF
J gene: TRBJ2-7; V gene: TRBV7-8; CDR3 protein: CASSLYPGQGRYEQYF
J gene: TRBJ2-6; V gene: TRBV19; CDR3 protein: CASSIAPWTAVSGANVLTF
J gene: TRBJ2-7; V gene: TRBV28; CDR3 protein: CASSRGGFTYEQYF
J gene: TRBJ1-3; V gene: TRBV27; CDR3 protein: CASTTAPGNTIYF
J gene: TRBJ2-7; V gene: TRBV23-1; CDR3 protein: CASSQSGGSAGGFYEQYF
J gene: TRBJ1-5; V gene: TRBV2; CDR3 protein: CASSTLGTGNQPQHF
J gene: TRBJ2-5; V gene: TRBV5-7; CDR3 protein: CASSLHRQETQYF
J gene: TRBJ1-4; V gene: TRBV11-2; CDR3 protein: CASSFATNEKLFF
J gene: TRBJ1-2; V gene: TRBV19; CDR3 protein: CASSQRGFRYGYTF
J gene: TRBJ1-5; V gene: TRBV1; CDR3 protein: CTSSQEDRGGNQPQHF
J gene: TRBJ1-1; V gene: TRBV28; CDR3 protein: CASSFRLGRGYGEAFF
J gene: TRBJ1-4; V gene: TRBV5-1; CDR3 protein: CASSFTAGAGEKLFF
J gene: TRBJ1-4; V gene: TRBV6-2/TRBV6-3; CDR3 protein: CASSRPGTGNEKLFF
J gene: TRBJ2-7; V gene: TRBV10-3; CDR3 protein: CASTDTNEQYF
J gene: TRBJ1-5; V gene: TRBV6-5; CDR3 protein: CASSYSFQGNQPQHF
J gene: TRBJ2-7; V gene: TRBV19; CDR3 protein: CASSAFHSGSSIEQYF
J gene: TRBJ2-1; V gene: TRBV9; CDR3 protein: CASSVPPGTVKIEQFF
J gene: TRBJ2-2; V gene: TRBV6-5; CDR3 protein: CASSYSGRVTGELFF
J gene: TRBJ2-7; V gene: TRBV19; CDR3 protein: CASSVGTGGVGEQYF